This T cell receptor beta chain was recovered during a study of cytomegalovirus exposure and HLA in healthy donors. General study findings and limits: From TCR beta sequences, most subjects' HLA-A and HLA-B alleles were reportedly predicted accurately.

This CDR3 is built from 16 residues. J was trimmed by 5 bases and V by 3 bases; bases with no gene match: 11. CDR1 LNHDA and CDR2 SQIVND come from the germline V gene (reference sequence). About this clone: The antigen is not known.

PCR was performed using 60 Vbeta and 13 Jbeta primers. Clones were read by immunoSEQ multiplex PCR, and TCRdb kept only the in-frame ones, dropping some. The sample lists 100,000 to 150,000 clones, just under 85% seen once, with about 2.5% in the top ten. Sequenced sample: PBMCs. The gene calls are TRBV19 and TRBJ1-1; 8 positions match TRBD1. The clonotype comes from a boy younger than 10 in good health and CMV-seronegative. Written as DNA, the CDR3 is TGTGCCAGTAGTATGCGGAGGACAGGGCTTAGGACTGAAGCTTTCTTT. It codes for CASSMRRTGLRTEAFF.